These 19 T cell receptor beta chains came from one sample sequenced in a study of blood T cell repertoires in COVID-19. The repertoire was sequenced with immunoSEQ multiplex PCR; TCRdb's copy has only in-frame clones and lacks some. The sample records some 290,000 clones, 90% being singletons. Input material: PBMCs or T cells enriched from blood (not recorded which). These receptors all stem from a woman under 40 who had been exposed to COVID-19.

This clone was observed a single time. The chain employs TRBV19 and TRBJ2-5; 9 nucleotides line up with TRBD1. Germline lookup yields CDR1 LNHDA and CDR2 SQIVND (reference sequence). The CDR3 loop spans 18 amino acids. The V and J ends lost 2 bases and 1 base, in that order; junction bases with no gene match: 11. Written as DNA, the CDR3 is TGTGCCAGTAGTATAAGGAGCCAGGGGACAGGGACCCAAGAGACCCAGTACTTC. Its translation is CASSIRSQGTGTQETQYF.

The CDR3 loop reads CASSLQGTKNIQYF. The CDR3 coding sequence is TGTGCCAGCAGCTTACAGGGGACCAAAAACATTCAGTACTTC. The chain joins TRBV7-8 to TRBJ2-4, with D tentatively TRBD1 (6 bases). Trimming took off 2 bases at V and 2 bases at J, with 7 bases between the two ends. This CDR3 comprises 14 residues. From germline, CDR1 is SGHVS and CDR2 FQNEAQ.

J is TRBJ1-2 and V is TRBV19, with D hard to call. Germline V CDR1 and CDR2: LNHDA, SQIVND (reference sequence). This CDR3 spans 15 amino acids. The V gene lost 3 bases and the J gene lost 2 bases, with 13 bases spanning the gap. The CDR3 loop is CASSMRVGRNYGYTF. The CDR3 coding sequence is TGTGCCAGTAGTATGCGGGTTGGCAGGAACTATGGCTACACCTTC.

The gene calls are TRBV25-1 and TRBJ1-1, with D perhaps TRBD1 (5 bases). The CDR3 covers 12 residues. V lost 8 bases, J lost 4 bases, and 11 bases lay in between. Germline lookup yields CDR1 MGHDK and CDR2 SYGVNS. CDR3 in DNA: TGTGCCAGCCGCGCGGGGGGCACTGAAGCTTTCTTT. Protein sequence: CASRAGGTEAFF.

This chain uses TRBV5-1 with TRBJ1-1; D is uncertain. The V gene lost 2 bases and the J gene lost 0 bases, with 8 bases spanning the gap. The CDR3 spans 14 residues. Germline assignment: CDR1 SGHRS and CDR2 YFSETQ. CDR3 in amino acids: CASSFTDMNTEAFF. In DNA form, the CDR3 reads TGCGCCAGCAGCTTTACAGATATGAACACTGAAGCTTTCTTT.

The chain links TRBV19 to TRBJ1-1; weak D call: TRBD1 (5 bases). The V gene lost 1 base and the J gene lost 0 bases, with 18 bases spanning the gap. CDR3 length equals 18 residues. The germline CDR1 and CDR2 sequences are LNHDA and SQIVND (reference sequence). CDR3 DNA sequence: TGTGCCAGTAGTATAGGGGGCGACCCTTCTTGGATGAACACTGAAGCTTTCTTT. It yields the protein CASSIGGDPSWMNTEAFF.

The chain has TRBV13 and TRBJ1-1; D is uncertain. This CDR3 is 13 amino acids long. The V end lost 8 bases, the J end lost 7 bases, and 17 bases lay between the germline ends. CDR1 and CDR2 from the germline V gene are PRHDT and FYEKMQ (reference sequence). In DNA, the CDR3 is TGTGCCAGCTCCTCGGCCATAGGCGGTGAAGCTTTCTTT. This codes for CASSSAIGGEAFF.

Only a few counts were recorded for this clone. Different DNA sequences within this sample yield the same CDR3. This chain uses TRBV5-1 with TRBJ2-7; TRBD1 matches 9 bases. The CDR3 is 14 amino acids. Germline lookup yields CDR1 SGHRS and CDR2 YFSETQ. Germline trimming cut 3 bases from V and 2 bases from J; bases unmatched to any gene: 3. The CDR3 DNA sequence: TGCGCCAGCAGCTCCGGGACAGGGACCTACGAGCAGTACTTC. This codes for CASSSGTGTYEQYF.

The chain couples TRBV5-1 to TRBJ1-5, with D maybe TRBD1 (5 bases). CDR3 size: 15 residues. CDR1 and CDR2 from the germline V gene are SGHRS and YFSETQ. Deletions cut 4 bases from V and 5 bases from J, with 16 bases between. CDR3 in DNA: TGCGCCAGCAGCCAAGGAGGAGGGGAACATCAGCCCCAGCATTTT. Amino acids: CASSQGGGEHQPQHF.

This chain links TRBV30 with TRBJ1-2; TRBD1 is a possible D gene (6 bases). This CDR3 spans 11 amino acids. Trimming removed 5 bases at V and 4 bases at J, with 8 bases between. Germline CDR1 GTSNPN, CDR2 SVGIG (reference sequence). CDR3 residues: CAWLGAYGYTF. The CDR3 nucleotides are TGTGCCTGGCTGGGGGCCTATGGCTACACCTTC. Full variable domain (rest looked up from reference TRBV30 and TRBJ1-2): SQTIHQWPATLVQPVGSPLSLECTVEGTSNPNLYWYRQAAGRGLQLLFYSVGIGQISSEVPQNLSASRPQDRQFILSSKKLLLSDSGFYLCAWLGAYGYTFGSGTRLTVV.

The chain couples TRBV11-2 to TRBJ1-4; D ambiguous. The CDR3 totals 15 residues. In germline, CDR1 is SGHAT, CDR2 FQNNGV. Trimming removed 0 bases from V and 10 bases from J, with 15 bases in between. This chain's CDR3 is CASSLEGIRGVKLFF. CDR3 nucleotides: TGTGCCAGCAGCTTAGAAGGGATTCGGGGAGTAAAACTGTTTTTT.

The chain recombines TRBV7-2 with TRBJ1-5, with unresolved D. Germline lookup yields CDR1 SGHTA and CDR2 FQGNSA. CDR3 size: 12 residues. The germline V and J ends were trimmed by 2 bases and 9 bases, with 8 bases remaining between them. CDR3 nucleotide sequence: TGTGCCAGCAGCTTATACAACAGGCCCCAGCATTTT. The encoded protein is CASSLYNRPQHF.

The chain uses TRBV27 and TRBJ1-2, with a weak D call TRBD1 (5 bases). CDR1 and CDR2 (germline): MNHEY, SMNVEV (reference sequence). Trimming took off 5 bases at V and 5 bases at J, with 15 bases between the two ends. This CDR3 spans 14 amino acids. CDR3 in DNA: TGTGCCAGCAGTAGGGGCGGGATTAGTTATGGCTACACCTTC. It encodes CASSRGGISYGYTF.

The chain carries TRBV5-4 and TRBJ1-1; possible D gene TRBD1, 6 bases. Trimming removed 3 bases from V and 1 base from J, with 13 bases in between. In germline, CDR1 is SGHNT, CDR2 YYREEE (reference sequence). CDR3 length: 15 amino acids. CDR3 sequence (DNA): TGTGCCAGCAGCTCATACAAACAGGGGAACACTGAAGCTTTCTTT. As protein: CASSSYKQGNTEAFF.

As for this clone: This CDR3 is also generated by other DNA sequences in the sample. The chain is built from TRBV27 and TRBJ2-3; unclear D gene. Germline CDR1 is MNHEY and CDR2 is SMNVEV (reference sequence). The CDR3 contains 13 residues. V was shortened by 2 bases and J by 1 base, with 4 bases between the two germline ends. The CDR3 spells CASSLRGTDTQYF. As DNA, the CDR3 is TGTGCCAGCAGTTTACGCGGCACAGATACGCAGTATTTT.

The V gene is TRBV12-3 or TRBV12-4, the J gene TRBJ1-2; D remains unclear. Trimming pared 7 bases from V and 8 bases from J, leaving 17 bases between. The CDR3 has 13 amino acids. The CDR3 region has the DNA TGTGCCAGCACCGACGGACCTTCGGGGGGCTACACCTTC. This translates into CASTDGPSGGYTF.

This chain connects TRBV24-1 to TRBJ1-3; D gene unclear. The germline CDR1 and CDR2 sequences are KGHDR and SFDVKD. This CDR3 contains 14 residues. V lost 0 bases, J lost 4 bases, and 6 bases lay in between. As DNA, the CDR3 is TGTGCCACCAGTGATTTGCAAGAGGGAAACACCATATATTTT. Translated, it gives CATSDLQEGNTIYF.

V usage is TRBV15 and J usage is TRBJ2-3; possibly TRBD1 for D (5 bases). The CDR3 extends over 13 amino acids. Per germline, CDR1 LNHNV and CDR2 YYDKDF (reference sequence). Trimming left V 3 bases short and J 8 bases short, with 12 bases between. CDR3 DNA: TGTGCCACCAGCAGCCTTCCGCAGGGTACGCAGTATTTT. This gives the protein CATSSLPQGTQYF.

This chain links TRBV10-1 with TRBJ1-5; tentatively, D is TRBD1 (5 bases). This CDR3 has 14 amino acids. The V gene lost 7 bases and the J gene lost 2 bases, with 12 bases spanning the gap. CDR1 and CDR2 (germline): WNHNN, SYGVQD (reference sequence). Written as DNA, the CDR3 is TGCGCCAGCAATTCGGGGGGAGGCAATCAGCCCCAGCATTTT. Its translation: CASNSGGGNQPQHF.